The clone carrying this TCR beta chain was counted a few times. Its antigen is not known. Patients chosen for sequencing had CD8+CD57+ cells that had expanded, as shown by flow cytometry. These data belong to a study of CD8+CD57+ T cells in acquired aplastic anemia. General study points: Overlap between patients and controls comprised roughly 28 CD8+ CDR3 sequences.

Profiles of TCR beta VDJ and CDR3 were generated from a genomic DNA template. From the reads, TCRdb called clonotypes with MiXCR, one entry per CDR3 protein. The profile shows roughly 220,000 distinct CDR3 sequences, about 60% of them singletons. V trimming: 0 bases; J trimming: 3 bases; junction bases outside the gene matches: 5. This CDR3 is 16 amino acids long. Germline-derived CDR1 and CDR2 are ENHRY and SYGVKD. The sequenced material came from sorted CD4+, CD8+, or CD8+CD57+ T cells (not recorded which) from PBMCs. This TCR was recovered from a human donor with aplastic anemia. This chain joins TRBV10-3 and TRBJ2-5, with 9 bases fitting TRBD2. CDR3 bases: TGTGCCATCAGTGAGTCGGGACTAGCCCCGAAAGAGACCCAGTACTTC. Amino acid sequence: CAISESGLAPKETQYF.